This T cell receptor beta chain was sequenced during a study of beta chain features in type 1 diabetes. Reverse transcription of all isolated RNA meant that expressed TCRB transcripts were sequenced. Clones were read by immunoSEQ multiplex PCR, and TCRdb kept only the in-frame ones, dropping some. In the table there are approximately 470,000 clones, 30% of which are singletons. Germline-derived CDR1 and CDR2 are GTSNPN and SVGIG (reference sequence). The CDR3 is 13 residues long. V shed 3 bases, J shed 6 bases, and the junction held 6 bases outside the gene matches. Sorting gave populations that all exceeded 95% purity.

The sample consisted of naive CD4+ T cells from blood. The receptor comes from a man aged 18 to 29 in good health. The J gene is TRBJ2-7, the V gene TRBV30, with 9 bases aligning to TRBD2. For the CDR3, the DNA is TGTGCCTGGAGCCCTAGCGGGATCGGCGAGCAGTACTTC. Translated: CAWSPSGIGEQYF.